This T cell receptor (beta chain) originates from a study of T cells in Graves' hyperthyroidism and ophthalmopathy. About the study: The blood sample was taken at first diagnosis, before treatment began. Study-wide results and limits: Blood also showed most of the thyroid clonotypes that were expanded above 0.001.

PBMCs were derived from about 9.1 ml fresh peripheral blood. The CDR3 totals 15 residues. Looked up from germline, CDR1 is SGHRS and CDR2 is YFSETQ. Trimming removed 0 bases from V and 1 base from J, with 11 bases in between. This clonotype has just a few counts. Its antigen is not identified. Template material for amplifying TCR beta CDR3 regions consisted of RNA transcripts. The TCR CDR3 was amplified in a first-round RT-PCR using the HTBI primer set. A single record per CDR3 protein comes from TCRdb applying MiXCR to the multiplex PCR reads. This repertoire shows approximately 530,000 distinct CDR3 sequences, 15% to 20% found once; its top ten account for over 45%.

J is TRBJ2-7 and V is TRBV5-1; D gene unclear. Material for sequencing was blood. This receptor was taken from a middle-aged man with Graves' ophthalmopathy. The DNA for the CDR3 is TGCGCCAGCAGCTTGGCCTGGAGCGATTCCTACGAGCAGTACTTC. It is translated as CASSLAWSDSYEQYF.